The subject of this entry is one T cell receptor (beta chain). Its antigen remains unidentified. The data originate from a study of regulatory T cells in long-lasting Graves disease. The time point is: newly diagnosed GD, antithyroid drugs for less than 3 months. TCR sequences were obtained from RNA taken from PBMCs. Study-level results: Compared with new cases, persistent Graves' patients showed reduced TCR diversity.

Trimming removed 0 bases from V and 6 bases from J, with 9 bases in between. Germline CDR1 is SGHRS and CDR2 is YFSETQ. The CDR3 runs to 14 residues. Library construction for TCR beta used iRepertoire HTBI primers and Arm-PCR of CDR3 regions. A single record per CDR3 protein comes from TCRdb applying MiXCR to the multiplex PCR reads. The profile shows 560,000 or so distinct CDR3 sequences, about 16% of them singletons. This same sample was also taken into another study, of T cells in Graves' hyperthyroidism and ophthalmopathy. As that study records: Aged 18 to 65, the patients had hyperthyroidism that was newly diagnosed and had lasted under 2 months. Initially, a first-round RT-PCR of the TCR CDR3 employed the HTBI primer set. Researchers found most expanded thyroid clonotypes above 0.001 in blood as well.

This sequence was found in a man between 18 and 35 years old with Graves disease. This specimen was peripheral blood mononuclear cells (PBMCs), taken at new diagnosis, from a patient treated with antithyroid drugs. This chain connects TRBV5-1 to TRBJ2-2; D may match TRBD1 or TRBD2 (5 bases each). This chain's CDR3 is CASSLDGGPGELFF. The CDR3 nucleotides are TGCGCCAGCAGCTTGGATGGGGGACCCGGGGAGCTGTTTTTT.